A selection of T cell receptor beta chains follows, all from one sample in a study of blood T cell repertoires in COVID-19. Measured with immunoSEQ multiplex PCR; TCRdb has only the in-frame clones, and not every one. Of about 130,000 clones detected, over 75% appear once; the ten largest clones hold 40% to 55%. The sample taken for sequencing was peripheral blood. These receptors all stem from a human donor in a cohort sampled during active COVID-19. CDR3s include the opening cysteine and the closing phenylalanine or tryptophan. The D gene is left open where the match is weak. Clone size is not always given. Where it is, it says once, few, many or a class for expanded clones.

D: .
J: TRBJ1-3
size: few
V: TRBV29-1
DNA: TGCAGCGTTGCCCCGGACAGTGTTGGAAACACCATATATTTT
CDR3: CSVAPDSVGNTIYF

D: .
J: TRBJ2-5
size: .
V: TRBV24-1
DNA: TGTGCCACCAGTGATTCTCGAGGGCTGGAGACCCAGTACTTC
CDR3: CATSDSRGLETQYF

D: .
J: TRBJ2-7
size: .
V: TRBV7-6
DNA: TGTGCCAGCAGCTTAGGGGCAGGGAAACCCTACGAGCAGTACTTC
CDR3: CASSLGAGKPYEQYF

D: TRBD1
J: TRBJ1-2
size: .
V: TRBV27
DNA: TGTGCCAGCAGTGACCACAGGGGGCATGGCTACACCTTC
CDR3: CASSDHRGHGYTF

D: TRBD2
J: TRBJ2-7
size: .
V: TRBV6-1
DNA: TGTGCCAGCACCCTAGCGGGGGTGATCTACGAGCAGTACTTC
CDR3: CASTLAGVIYEQYF

D: TRBD1
J: TRBJ1-1
size: .
V: TRBV10-3
DNA: TGTGCCACTCATAGACAGGGGAACCTGAACACTGAAGCTTTCTTT
CDR3: CATHRQGNLNTEAFF

D: .
J: TRBJ2-2
size: .
V: TRBV5-1
DNA: TGCGCCAGCAGCTTGGTGGGACTCGTCACCGGGGAGCTGTTTTTT
CDR3: CASSLVGLVTGELFF

D: .
J: TRBJ1-1
size: .
V: TRBV10-2
DNA: TGCGCCAGCAGTGACCGGAGGGGAGCTGAAGCTTTCTTT
CDR3: CASSDRRGAEAFF

D: .
J: TRBJ1-5
size: .
V: TRBV9
DNA: TGTGCCAGCAGCGTAGGGGCAGAGAATCAGCCCCAGCATTTT
CDR3: CASSVGAENQPQHF

D: TRBD1
J: TRBJ1-2
size: few
V: TRBV19
DNA: TGTGCCAGTAGTACCAGACAGGGGGATGGCTACACCTTC
CDR3: CASSTRQGDGYTF

D: .
J: TRBJ1-3
size: .
V: TRBV6-2/TRBV6-3
DNA: TGTGCCAGCAGTTACCCCGACGGTGACAGGAGCTCTGGAAACACCATATATTTT
CDR3: CASSYPDGDRSSGNTIYF

D: TRBD1
J: TRBJ1-6
size: .
V: TRBV19
DNA: TGTGCCAGTAGTATGTTCCGGGACAGGGTAGGATCACCCCTCCACTTT
CDR3: CASSMFRDRVGSPLHF

D: TRBD1
J: TRBJ1-2
size: .
V: TRBV19
DNA: TGTGCCAGTAGCCTCTCAGGGGGCCTACCTAACTATGGCTACACCTTC
CDR3: CASSLSGGLPNYGYTF

D: TRBD1
J: TRBJ2-5
size: .
V: TRBV5-1
DNA: TGCGCCAGCAGCTCTACGACAGGGGAAGAGACCCAGTACTTC
CDR3: CASSSTTGEETQYF

D: TRBD1
J: TRBJ2-7
size: .
V: TRBV4-2
DNA: TGTGCCAGCAGCCAAGAAGGGGGCCGGGGTCCCTACGAGCAGTACTTC
CDR3: CASSQEGGRGPYEQYF

D: .
J: TRBJ2-3
size: .
V: TRBV11-3
DNA: TGTGCCAGCAGCTCTCTACTAGTTTCCACCACAGATACGCAGTATTTT
CDR3: CASSSLLVSTTDTQYF

D: TRBD2
J: TRBJ2-3
size: .
V: TRBV6-2/TRBV6-3
DNA: TGTGCCAGCAGCTCAGGACTAGCGGGAGAGGATACGCAGTATTTT
CDR3: CASSSGLAGEDTQYF

D: .
J: TRBJ2-3
size: .
V: TRBV7-2
DNA: TGTGCCAGCAGCTTCTCTTTCGGGGGTTGGGATACGCAGTATTTT
CDR3: CASSFSFGGWDTQYF

D: .
J: TRBJ1-2
size: .
V: TRBV6-5
DNA: TGTGCCACCTCTCCGGGGAACTATGGCTACACCTTC
CDR3: CATSPGNYGYTF

D: .
J: TRBJ1-1
size: .
V: TRBV12-3/TRBV12-4
DNA: TGTGCCAGCAGTCGCGGGACTAACACTGAAGCTTTCTTT
CDR3: CASSRGTNTEAFF